This TCR beta chain stems from a study of T cells in localized non-small cell lung cancer. For this clone: Its target is not known.

Study-level results: Greater T cell density in blood accompanied longer overall survival. Sequencing was limited to one tumor region, leaving the possibility of heterogeneity open. Among the top 100 tumor clones, a median about 57 appeared in adjacent lung. The study found T cell clonality highest in uninvolved adjacent lung, above tumor.

The CDR3 consists of 15 residues. V trimming: 4 bases; J trimming: 5 bases; junction bases outside the gene matches: 7. Germline CDR1 KGHSH, CDR2 LQKENI. Here immunoSEQ multiplex PCR was the method, and the copy in TCRdb shows in-frame clones only, minus some. The data hold more than 15,000 clones, with around nine tenths observed a single time. This sequence joins TRBV18 and TRBJ2-3, with 9 bases fitting TRBD1. This clonotype was sampled from a man aged 40 to 75 with stage I lung adenocarcinoma. The material was peripheral blood, obtained before any cancer treatment. The chain's CDR3 is CASSLRDRAGDTQYF. CDR3 bases: TGTGCCAGCTCACTCCGGGACAGGGCGGGAGATACGCAGTATTTT. Supplemented by reference TRBV18 and TRBJ2-3, the full variable domain reads NAGVMQNPRHLVRRRGQEARLRCSPMKGHSHVYWYRQLPEEGLKFMVYLQKENIIDESGMPKERFSAEFPKEGPSILRIQQVVRGDSAAYFCASSLRDRAGDTQYFGPGTRLTVL.